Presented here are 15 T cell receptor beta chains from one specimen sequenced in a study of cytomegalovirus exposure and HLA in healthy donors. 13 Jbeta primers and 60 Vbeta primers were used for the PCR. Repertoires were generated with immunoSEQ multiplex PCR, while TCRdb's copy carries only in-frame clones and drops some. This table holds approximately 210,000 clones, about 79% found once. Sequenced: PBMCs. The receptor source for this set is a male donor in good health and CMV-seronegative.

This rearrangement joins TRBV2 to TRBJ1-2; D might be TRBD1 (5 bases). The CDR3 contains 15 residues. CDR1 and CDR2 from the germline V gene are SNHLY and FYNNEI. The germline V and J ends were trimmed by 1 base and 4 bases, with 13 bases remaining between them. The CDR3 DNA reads TGTGCCAGCAGTGAAGGTGGGCTAGGGGCCTATGGCTACACCTTC. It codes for CASSEGGLGAYGYTF.

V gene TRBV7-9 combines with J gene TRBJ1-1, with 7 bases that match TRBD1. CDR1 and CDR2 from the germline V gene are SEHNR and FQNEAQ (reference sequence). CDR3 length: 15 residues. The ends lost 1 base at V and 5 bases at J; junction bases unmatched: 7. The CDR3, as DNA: TGTGCCAGCAGCTTAGAGGTCAGGGGGGATACTGAAGCTTTCTTT. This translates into CASSLEVRGDTEAFF.

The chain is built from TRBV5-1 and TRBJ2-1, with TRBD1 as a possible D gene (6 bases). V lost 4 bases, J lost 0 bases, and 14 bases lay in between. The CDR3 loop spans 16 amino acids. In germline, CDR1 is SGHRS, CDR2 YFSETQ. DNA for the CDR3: TGCGCCAGCAGCCCGGGACACCTGAGCTCCTACAATGAGCAGTTCTTC. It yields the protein CASSPGHLSSYNEQFF.

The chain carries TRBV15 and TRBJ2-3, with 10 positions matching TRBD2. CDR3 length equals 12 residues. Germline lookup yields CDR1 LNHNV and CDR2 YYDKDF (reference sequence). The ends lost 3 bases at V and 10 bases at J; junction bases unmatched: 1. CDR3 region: CATSRLAGAQYF. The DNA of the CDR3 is TGTGCCACCAGCAGGCTAGCGGGGGCGCAGTATTTT.

The CDR3 DNA reads TGTGCCACCAGGATTACCGTCAGGGGGCCGCACACTGAAGCTTTCTTT. This translates into CATRITVRGPHTEAFF. V gene TRBV15 combines with J gene TRBJ1-1; 8 bases fit TRBD1. The CDR3 extends over 16 amino acids. Germline trimming cut 6 bases from V and 3 bases from J; bases unmatched to any gene: 12. CDR1 LNHNV and CDR2 YYDKDF come from the germline V gene (reference sequence).

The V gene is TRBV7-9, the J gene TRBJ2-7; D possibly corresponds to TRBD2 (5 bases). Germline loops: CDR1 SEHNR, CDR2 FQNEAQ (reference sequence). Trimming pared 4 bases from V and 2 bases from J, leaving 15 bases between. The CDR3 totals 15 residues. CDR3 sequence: CASSYSQTNAYEQYF. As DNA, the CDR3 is TGTGCCAGCAGCTACAGTCAGACTAACGCCTACGAGCAGTACTTC.

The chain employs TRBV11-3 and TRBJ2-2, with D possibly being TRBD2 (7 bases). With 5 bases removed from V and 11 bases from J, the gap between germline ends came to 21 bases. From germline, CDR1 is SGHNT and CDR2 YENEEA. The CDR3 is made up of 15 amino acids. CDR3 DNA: TGTGCCAGCAGCCCGGAGGGGGGGCGCCGTAAAGAGCTGTTTTTT. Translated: CASSPEGGRRKELFF.

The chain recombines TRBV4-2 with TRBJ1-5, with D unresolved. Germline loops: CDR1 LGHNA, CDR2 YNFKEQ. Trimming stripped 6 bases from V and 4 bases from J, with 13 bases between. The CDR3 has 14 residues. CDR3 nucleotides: TGTGCCAGCAGGCCCCGGTCAGGAAATCAGCCCCAGCATTTT. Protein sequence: CASRPRSGNQPQHF.

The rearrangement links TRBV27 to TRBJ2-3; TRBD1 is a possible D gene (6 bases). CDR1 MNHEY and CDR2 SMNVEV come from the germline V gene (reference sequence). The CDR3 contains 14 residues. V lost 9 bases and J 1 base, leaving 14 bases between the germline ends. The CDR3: CASRGQIRTDTQYF. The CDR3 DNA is TGTGCCAGTCGTGGACAGATTCGCACAGATACGCAGTATTTT.

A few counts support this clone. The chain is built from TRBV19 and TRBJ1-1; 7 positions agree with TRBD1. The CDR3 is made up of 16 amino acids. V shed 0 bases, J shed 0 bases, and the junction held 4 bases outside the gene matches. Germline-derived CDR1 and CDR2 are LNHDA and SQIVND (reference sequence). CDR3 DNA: TGTGCCAGTAGTATAGATCCGGGACAGTTGAACACTGAAGCTTTCTTT. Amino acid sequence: CASSIDPGQLNTEAFF.

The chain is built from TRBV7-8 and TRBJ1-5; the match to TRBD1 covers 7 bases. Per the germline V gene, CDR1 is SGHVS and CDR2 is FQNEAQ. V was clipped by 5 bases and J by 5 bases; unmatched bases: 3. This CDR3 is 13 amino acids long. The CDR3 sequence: CASSPGTDQPQHF. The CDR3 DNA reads TGTGCCAGCAGCCCAGGGACAGATCAGCCCCAGCATTTT. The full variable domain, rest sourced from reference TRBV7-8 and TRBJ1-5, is GAGVSQSPRYKVAKRGQDVALRCDPISGHVSLFWYQQALGQGPEFLTYFQNEAQLDKSGLPSDRFFAERPEGSVSTLKIQRTQQEDSAVYLCASSPGTDQPQHFGDGTRLSIL.

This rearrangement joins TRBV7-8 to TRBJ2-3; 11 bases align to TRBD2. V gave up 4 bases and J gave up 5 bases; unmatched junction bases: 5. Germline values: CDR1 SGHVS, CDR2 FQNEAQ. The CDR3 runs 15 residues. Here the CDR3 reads CASSSPGLAEDTQYF. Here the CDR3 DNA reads TGTGCCAGCAGCTCACCGGGACTAGCGGAAGATACGCAGTATTTT.

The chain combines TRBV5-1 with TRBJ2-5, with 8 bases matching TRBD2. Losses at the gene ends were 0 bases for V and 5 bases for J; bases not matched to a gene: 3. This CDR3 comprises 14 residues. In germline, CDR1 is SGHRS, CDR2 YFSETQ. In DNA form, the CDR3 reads TGCGCCAGCAGCTTGGTAGCGGGAACGGAGACCCAGTACTTC. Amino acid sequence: CASSLVAGTETQYF.

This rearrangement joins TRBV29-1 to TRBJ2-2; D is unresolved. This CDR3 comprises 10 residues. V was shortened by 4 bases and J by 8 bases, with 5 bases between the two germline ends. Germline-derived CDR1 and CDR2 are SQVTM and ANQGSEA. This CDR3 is CSVVAGELFF. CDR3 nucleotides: TGCAGCGTTGTGGCAGGGGAGCTGTTTTTT.

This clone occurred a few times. The CDR3 is CASSPMAGYAEAFF. The CDR3 DNA follows: TGTGCCAGCAGTCCAATGGCAGGGTACGCTGAAGCTTTCTTT. The chain combines TRBV6-1 with TRBJ1-1; a weak D match, TRBD1 (5 bases). This CDR3 comprises 14 residues. In germline, CDR1 is MNHNS, CDR2 SASEGT. Trimming pared 5 bases from V and 6 bases from J, leaving 16 bases between.